This TCR beta chain was recovered during a study of T cells expressing NK-cell markers. The CDR3 is 15 residues long. Germline values: CDR1 SGHDN, CDR2 FVKESK. With the 5' RACE reads reprocessed, TCRdb shows one record per CDR3 protein and no DNA. The repertoire table contains about half a million distinct CDR3 sequences. The sequenced material came from blood T cells: a sorted CD56 or NKG2C T cell subset, CD4+ or CD8+ T cells, or bulk PBMC T cells (not recorded which). The clonotype was recovered from a woman aged 45-65 years in good health. The chain is built from TRBV14 and TRBJ2-3; the D call from TCRdb, TRBD2, cannot be confirmed without DNA. The CDR3 sequence: CASSQRGTSTDTQYF.